The 13 T cell receptor beta chains below all came from one sample that was sequenced in a study of cytotoxic CD8 clonotypes in ibrutinib-treated CLL. Assay used: immunoSEQ multiplex PCR; TCRdb lists only in-frame clones, some missing. The sample records 100,000 to 150,000 clones, over 75% being singletons. The input for sequencing was PBMCs, taken after 24 months of ibrutinib treatment. These receptors were collected from a human donor with chronic lymphocytic leukemia.

The rearrangement links TRBV12-5 to TRBJ1-1; 7 bases line up with TRBD1. The germline V gene has CDR1 LGHNT and CDR2 FRNRAP. The CDR3 contains 16 residues. J lost 1 base, V lost 7 bases, and 12 bases had no gene match. CDR3 protein: CASAKPATGRNTEAFF. As DNA, the CDR3 is TGTGCTAGTGCGAAACCCGCGACAGGGAGGAACACTGAAGCTTTCTTT.

The genes are TRBV28 and TRBJ1-1; no clear D. Germline CDR1 and CDR2: MDHEN and SYDVKM. Trimming left V 3 bases short and J 9 bases short, with 11 bases between. The CDR3 runs 12 residues. CDR3 nucleotides: TGTGCCAGCAGTTTGGGTCAGGTACAAGCTTTCTTT. It specifies CASSLGQVQAFF.

The CDR3 region has the DNA TGTGCCAGCAGTCGAAAAAATGAGCAGTTCTTC. Translated, it gives CASSRKNEQFF. This chain uses TRBV28 with TRBJ2-1; D not resolved. V shed 5 bases and J shed 7 bases, with 6 bases lying between them. The CDR3 loop spans 11 amino acids. Germline V gene lookup returns CDR1 MDHEN and CDR2 SYDVKM. The whole variable domain, filled in from reference TRBV28 and TRBJ2-1, reads DVKVTQSSRYLVKRTGEKVFLECVQDMDHENMFWYRQDPGLGLRLIYFSYDVKMKEKGDIPEGYSVSREKKERFSLILESASTNQTSMYLCASSRKNEQFFGPGTRLTVL.

This rearrangement joins TRBV19 to TRBJ1-5; D remains unclear. The germline V gene has CDR1 LNHDA and CDR2 SQIVND (reference sequence). CDR3 length: 16 residues. The V end was cut by 3 bases, the J end by 0 bases, with 12 bases between. The chain's CDR3 is CASSILGSYSNQPQHF. The CDR3 nucleotides read TGTGCCAGTAGTATTCTGGGCTCCTATAGCAATCAGCCCCAGCATTTT.

The genes are TRBV18 and TRBJ1-1; D is undetermined. Germline V gene data show CDR1 as KGHSH and CDR2 as LQKENI. The CDR3 extends over 14 amino acids. The V gene lost 6 bases and the J gene lost 1 base, with 12 bases spanning the gap. CDR3 sequence: CASSPYIENTEAFF. The DNA of the CDR3 is TGTGCCAGCTCGCCTTACATAGAGAACACTGAAGCTTTCTTT.

This chain joins TRBV4-1 and TRBJ2-2, with 7 bases matching TRBD2. In germline, CDR1 is MGHRA, CDR2 YSYEKL. Trimming took 2 bases from V and 0 from J; bases not matched to a gene: 6. The CDR3 totals 17 residues. The CDR3, as DNA: TGCGCCAGCAGCCAAAGCAGGACTAGTTCGAACACCGGGGAGCTGTTTTTT. Protein sequence: CASSQSRTSSNTGELFF.

This clone was seen once. The chain has TRBV29-1 and TRBJ1-1, with D unclear. The CDR3 consists of 12 residues. The V and J ends lost 6 bases and 0 bases respectively, with 8 bases between them. In germline, CDR1 is SQVTM, CDR2 ANQGSEA. Here the CDR3 DNA reads TGCAGCGTAGACTCGATGAACACTGAAGCTTTCTTT. This translates into CSVDSMNTEAFF. The full variable domain, rest sourced from reference TRBV29-1 and TRBJ1-1, is SAVISQKPSRDICQRGTSLTIQCQVDSQVTMMFWYRQQPGQSLTLIATANQGSEATYESGFVIDKFPISRPNLTFSTLTVSNMSPEDSSIYLCSVDSMNTEAFFGQGTRLTVV.

The rearrangement uses TRBV19 and TRBJ1-2, with D unclear. CDR1 is LNHDA and CDR2 is SQIVND in the germline V gene (reference sequence). Trimming stripped 3 bases from V and 4 bases from J, with 15 bases between. The CDR3 loop spans 15 amino acids. DNA for the CDR3: TGTGCCAGTAGTATGGATTCGGTAGTTGTCTATGGCTACACCTTC. Its translation: CASSMDSVVVYGYTF.

The chain carries TRBV6-5 and TRBJ2-7, with D possibly matching TRBD1 (6 bases). The CDR3 runs 15 residues. The V gene's germline CDR1 is MNHEY and CDR2 SVGAGI. V was trimmed by 6 bases and J by 0 bases, leaving 15 bases between them. DNA for the CDR3: TGTGCCAGCAGATTACTACAGGGAAGCTCCTACGAGCAGTACTTC. It codes for CASRLLQGSSYEQYF.

This chain links TRBV2 with TRBJ1-1; TRBD1 agrees at 9 bases. Germline-derived CDR1 and CDR2 are SNHLY and FYNNEI. The junction had 2 bases not matched to a gene; V was cut back by 5 bases and J by 1 base. The CDR3 has 14 amino acids. The CDR3 region is CASSPQGANTEAFF. CDR3 sequence (DNA): TGTGCCAGCAGTCCACAGGGGGCGAACACTGAAGCTTTCTTT.

The rearrangement uses TRBV7-2 and TRBJ2-2, with 7 bases identical to TRBD2. Germline assignment: CDR1 SGHTA and CDR2 FQGNSA. After removal of 10 bases from V and 3 bases from J, the junction contained 8 bases not matched to a gene. This CDR3 comprises 14 residues. The DNA of the CDR3 is TGTGCCACCGGGAGGACGTCGGACACCGGGGAGCTGTTTTTT. This translates into CATGRTSDTGELFF.

This chain joins TRBV7-2 and TRBJ2-1, with D unresolved. Germline values: CDR1 SGHTA, CDR2 FQGNSA. Deletions cut 0 bases from V and 10 bases from J, with 4 bases between. The CDR3 consists of 11 residues. The CDR3, as DNA: TGTGCCAGCAGCTTAGCCGAGGAGCAGTTCTTC. Amino acids: CASSLAEEQFF.

The chain employs TRBV2 and TRBJ1-5; TRBD1 might be the D (6 bases). V dropped 5 bases and J dropped 1 base, with 9 bases sitting between them. The CDR3 spans 14 residues. Germline V gene lookup returns CDR1 SNHLY and CDR2 FYNNEI. CDR3 region: CASSRDISNQPQHF. The CDR3 DNA sequence: TGTGCCAGCAGTCGGGACATAAGCAATCAGCCCCAGCATTTT.